This T cell receptor beta chain was obtained from a study of CD8+ T cells in alopecia areata. Study-wide context: In an open-label trial, patients got 5 to 10 mg tofacitinib twice daily. Study-level findings and limits: Tofacitinib delivered significant drops in scalp clonality and in expanded CD8+ clones among the top 100.

Specified treatment: oral pan-JAK inhibitor, 5-10 mg twice daily. V lost 3 bases and J lost 0; bases outside the gene matches: 6. The germline V gene has CDR1 LGHNA and CDR2 YNFKEQ. The CDR3 consists of 16 residues. For this clone: Its antigen is unknown.

Following extraction, RNA underwent reverse transcription to cDNA, which served as the sequencing template. Measured with immunoSEQ multiplex PCR; TCRdb has only the in-frame clones, and not every one. The table shows 110,000 or so clones, with roughly 56% occurring only once. The source of this sequence is a human donor with alopecia areata. The V gene is TRBV4-2, the J gene TRBJ2-7; 9 bases are shared with TRBD2. The sample in question was CD4+ T cells sorted from blood, obtained at week 24, from a patient treated with tofacitinib. CDR3 coding DNA: TGTGCCAGCAGCCACCTGAGCGGGAGGAGCTCCTACGAGCAGTACTTC. Protein sequence: CASSHLSGRSSYEQYF.